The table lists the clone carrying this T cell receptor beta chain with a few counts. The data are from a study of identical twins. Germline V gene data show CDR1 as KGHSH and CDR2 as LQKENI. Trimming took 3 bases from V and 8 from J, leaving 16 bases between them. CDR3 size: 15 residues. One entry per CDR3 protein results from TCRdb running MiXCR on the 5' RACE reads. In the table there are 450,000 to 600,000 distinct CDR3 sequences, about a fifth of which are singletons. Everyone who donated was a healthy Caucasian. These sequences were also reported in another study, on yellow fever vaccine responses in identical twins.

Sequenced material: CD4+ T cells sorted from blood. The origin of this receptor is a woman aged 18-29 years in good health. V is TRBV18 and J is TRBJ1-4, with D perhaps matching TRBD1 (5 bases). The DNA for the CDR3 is TGTGCCAGCTCACCTTCGGTGGTGGGGCGAGAAAAACTGTTTTTT. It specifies CASSPSVVGREKLFF.